The 3 T cell receptor beta chains below come from one sample, sequenced in a study of CD8 T cells in ankylosing spondylitis (dated by TCRdb to about 2017). Receptor libraries were prepared by 5' RACE. TCRdb records Illumina HiSeq 2500 as the sequencer. TCRdb handled the public reads itself, with Q25 trimming in fastp and clone calling in MiXCR, and kept productive beta chains. Rows are combined by CDR3 protein, so each entry shows the most common genes and DNA. Present in this sample are 250,000 to 400,000 distinct CDR3 sequences, around 10% of which were seen just once. Of the sample, about 10% falls within the top ten clones. The sequenced sample consisted of blood, either unsorted or a sorted T cell fraction (not recorded which). All receptors derive from a female donor with ankylosing spondylitis or in good health (not recorded which).

This clonotype was observed at least ten times. The chain links TRBV20-1 to TRBJ1-5; no reliable D call. Germline V CDR1 and CDR2: DFQATT, SNEGSKA (reference sequence). The CDR3 runs to 15 residues. Trimming removed 0 bases at V and 0 bases at J, with 9 bases between. This chain's CDR3 is CSARDSRYSNQPQHF. The DNA for the CDR3 is TGCAGTGCTAGAGATAGCAGATATAGCAATCAGCCCCAGCATTTT.

This clonotype was seen many times. This CDR3 reads CASSLPKASGPYNEQFF. In nucleotides, the CDR3 is TGCGCCAGCAGCTTGCCCAAGGCTAGCGGTCCCTACAATGAGCAGTTCTTC. The rearrangement links TRBV5-1 to TRBJ2-1; 7 nucleotides agree with TRBD2. The CDR3 runs 17 residues. Germline CDR1 is SGHRS and CDR2 is YFSETQ. The ends lost 1 base at V and 2 bases at J; junction bases unmatched: 9.

In DNA form, the CDR3 reads TGTGCCAGCAGCTTGGGGACCCCAAGATCTACGCAGTATTTT. Translated: CASSLGTPRSTQYF. The V and J genes are TRBV5-6 and TRBJ2-3; no definite D call. The V gene's germline CDR1 is SGHDT and CDR2 YYEEEE. Trimming took 0 bases from V and 8 from J, leaving 13 bases between them. The CDR3 extends over 14 amino acids. The full variable domain, completed using reference TRBV5-6 and TRBJ2-3, is DAGVTQSPTHLIKTRGQQVTLRCSPKSGHDTVSWYQQALGQGPQFIFQYYEEEERQRGNFPDRFSGHQFPNYSSELNVNALLLGDSALYLCASSLGTPRSTQYFGPGTRLTVL.